Following are 18 T cell receptor beta chains from one sample sequenced in a study of T cells in Graves' hyperthyroidism and ophthalmopathy. Amplified TCR beta CDR3 regions derived from RNA transcripts. Primed by the HTBI set, a first-round RT-PCR was run on the TCR CDR3. TCRdb fed the multiplex PCR reads into MiXCR, producing one record per CDR3 protein. This table holds 250,000 or so distinct CDR3 sequences, 13% to 15% found once. The source material was blood. All receptors come from a woman aged 45-59 years with Graves' hyperthyroidism that later progressed to Graves' ophthalmopathy.

This clonotype was seen repeatedly, ten times or more. J is TRBJ2-1 and V is TRBV24-1, with D possibly TRBD1 on 5 matching bases. Trimming stripped 1 base from V and 6 bases from J, with 9 bases between. The germline V gene has CDR1 KGHDR and CDR2 SFDVKD. The CDR3 has 14 residues. This chain's CDR3 is CATSDLRQSNEQFF. CDR3 coding DNA: TGTGCCACCAGTGATTTAAGACAGAGCAATGAGCAGTTCTTC.

Points on this clonotype: It may be a read error: a sequence one base away is much more abundant. V is TRBV6-5 and J is TRBJ2-7; 12 nucleotides match TRBD2. J gave up 7 bases and V 1 base, and 5 bases lay outside the gene matches. Germline CDR1 is MNHEY and CDR2 is SVGAGI. The CDR3 length is 15 residues. The DNA for the CDR3 is TGTGCCAGCAGTTACTTGACTAGCGGGAGATATGAGCAGTACTTC. It encodes CASSYLTSGRYEQYF.

The chain employs TRBV9 and TRBJ2-7; 13 bases line up with TRBD2. Germline loops: CDR1 SGDLS, CDR2 YYNGEE. V lost 4 bases and J lost 4; bases outside the gene matches: 5. This CDR3 comprises 15 residues. The CDR3 loop is CASSRLAGGMYEQYF. The CDR3 DNA reads as TGTGCCAGCAGCAGACTAGCGGGAGGTATGTACGAGCAGTACTTC.

The V call is TRBV20-1, the J call TRBJ2-2, with a possible D match to TRBD2 (5 bases). The CDR3 extends over 15 amino acids. V lost 0 bases to trimming and J lost 2 bases, with 10 bases between them. Germline V gene data show CDR1 as DFQATT and CDR2 as SNEGSKA (reference sequence). CDR3 DNA sequence: TGCAGTGCTAGAGATATGGGAGTTAACACCGGGGAGCTGTTTTTT. Translated, it gives CSARDMGVNTGELFF.

Details on this clonotype: A read error is likely, as this CDR3 ends without the conserved phenylalanine or tryptophan. CDR3 loop: CASRATYEQYS. The CDR3 DNA sequence: TGTGCCAGCAGGGCTACCTACGAGCAGTACTCC. V gene TRBV2 combines with J gene TRBJ2-7; unclear D gene. This CDR3 is 11 amino acids long. The V gene's germline CDR1 is SNHLY and CDR2 FYNNEI. With 6 bases removed from V and 2 bases from J, the gap between germline ends came to 5 bases.

The J gene is TRBJ1-2, the V gene TRBV19, with D maybe TRBD1 (6 bases). V was clipped by 6 bases and J by 4 bases, with 12 bases between them. CDR1 LNHDA and CDR2 SQIVND come from the germline V gene (reference sequence). The CDR3 has 13 amino acids. CDR3 DNA sequence: TGTGCCAGTAGCGTGGGACAACTCTATGGCTACACCTTC. This translates into CASSVGQLYGYTF.

This chain uses TRBV19 with TRBJ2-5; 8 nucleotides agree with TRBD1. Germline V gene data show CDR1 as LNHDA and CDR2 as SQIVND (reference sequence). V gave up 3 bases and J gave up 5 bases; unmatched junction bases: 5. The CDR3 runs to 14 residues. The CDR3 protein is CASSIRGRLETQYF. The CDR3 nucleotides are TGTGCCAGTAGTATCAGGGGGCGACTGGAGACCCAGTACTTC. The complete variable domain, with remaining parts taken from reference TRBV19 and TRBJ2-5, reads DGGITQSPKYLFRKEGQNVTLSCEQNLNHDAMYWYRQDPGQGLRLIYYSQIVNDFQKGDIAEGYSVSREKKESFPLTVTSAQKNPTAFYLCASSIRGRLETQYFGPGTRLLVL.

This clonotype showed up many times. The chain recombines TRBV7-8 with TRBJ2-1; 8 positions match TRBD2. Trimming at V came to 2 bases and at J to 6 bases, leaving 9 bases not matched to a gene. The CDR3 loop spans 16 amino acids. CDR1 is SGHVS, CDR2 FQNEAQ, per germline. CDR3: CASSLIGGGSLNEQFF. The CDR3, as DNA: TGTGCCAGCAGCTTAATCGGGGGGGGAAGCCTCAATGAGCAGTTCTTC.

There are many counts of this clonotype. The chain couples TRBV20-1 to TRBJ2-5, with 7 bases that match TRBD2. With 4 bases clipped from V and 4 bases from J, the junction kept 6 bases outside the gene matches. Germline lookup yields CDR1 DFQATT and CDR2 SNEGSKA (reference sequence). The CDR3 has 13 residues. This chain's CDR3 is CSANRGGGETQYF. The CDR3 region has the DNA TGCAGTGCTAACCGTGGGGGGGGAGAGACCCAGTACTTC.

Ten or more counts support this clonotype. The V and J genes are TRBV27 and TRBJ2-5; 8 nucleotides line up with TRBD2. This CDR3 has 14 residues. CDR1 is MNHEY and CDR2 is SMNVEV in the germline V gene (reference sequence). V shed 6 bases, J shed 4 bases, and the junction held 7 bases outside the gene matches. In DNA, the CDR3 is TGTGCCAGCAGCCCGGGACTAGAGTCAGAGACCCAGTACTTC. This codes for CASSPGLESETQYF.

This clonotype was found a few times. One base away lies a much larger clone, so this may be a sequencing read error. The J gene is TRBJ2-2, the V gene TRBV2; D gene ambiguous. The CDR3 sequence is 12 residues long. Germline V lookup: CDR1 SNHLY, CDR2 FYNNEI. V was clipped by 7 bases and J by 6 bases, with 9 bases between them. The CDR3 protein is CASNSSPGELFF. The DNA of the CDR3 is TGTGCCAGCAACTCCAGCCCCGGGGAGCTGTTTTTT. The full variable domain, with the rest looked up from reference TRBV2 and TRBJ2-2, is EPEVTQTPSHQVTQMGQEVILRCVPISNHLYFYWYRQILGQKVEFLVSFYNNEISEKSEIFDDQFSVERPDGSNFTLKIRSTKLEDSAMYFCASNSSPGELFFGEGSRLTVL.

This clonotype was detected many times. This sequence joins TRBV28 and TRBJ2-1; 7 nucleotides line up with TRBD1. From germline, CDR1 is MDHEN and CDR2 SYDVKM. Unmatched junction bases numbered 13, after V lost 2 bases and J lost 12 bases. The length of the CDR3 is 15 residues. The DNA for the CDR3 is TGTGCCAGCAGTTTAAGGACAGGTAACAAAGTCGTGCAGTTCTTC. Its translation is CASSLRTGNKVVQFF.

This clonotype occurred many times. This chain joins TRBV20-1 and TRBJ2-7, with D unclear. The CDR3 has 13 residues. Germline loops: CDR1 DFQATT, CDR2 SNEGSKA (reference sequence). The V end lost 4 bases, the J end lost 0 bases, and 10 bases lay between the germline ends. The CDR3 region is CSATKFLSYEQYF. The CDR3 nucleotides read TGCAGTGCTACTAAGTTCCTCTCCTACGAGCAGTACTTC.

This clonotype was recorded at least ten times. The chain uses TRBV7-9 and TRBJ2-3; D may be TRBD1 or TRBD2 (5 bases each). CDR3 size: 15 residues. The germline CDR1 and CDR2 sequences are SEHNR and FQNEAQ (reference sequence). Trimming took 4 bases from V and 6 from J, leaving 17 bases between them. CDR3 region: CASSSRDAGPDTQYF. As DNA, the CDR3 is TGTGCCAGCAGCTCCCGGGACGCGGGTCCTGATACGCAGTATTTT.

There are many counts of this clonotype. J is TRBJ2-3 and V is TRBV6-1; D remains ambiguous. Trimming removed 7 bases at V and 1 base at J, with 12 bases between. Germline assignment: CDR1 MNHNS and CDR2 SASEGT. This CDR3 region has 14 residues. The chain's CDR3 is CASIAGRGTDTQYF. Written as DNA, the CDR3 is TGTGCCAGCATCGCCGGAAGGGGCACAGATACGCAGTATTTT.

This clonotype was observed many times. The chain couples TRBV5-1 to TRBJ2-7, with D hard to call. CDR3 length: 13 residues. CDR1 and CDR2 from the germline V gene are SGHRS and YFSETQ. The germline V and J ends were trimmed by 2 bases and 3 bases, with 9 bases remaining between them. For the CDR3, the DNA is TGCGCCAGCAGCTTAACACCCCTCTACGAGCAGTACTTC. Translation gives CASSLTPLYEQYF.

In this sample, this clonotype turned up many times. The genes are TRBV20-1 and TRBJ2-7; D is tentatively TRBD1 or TRBD2 (5 bases each). V was trimmed by 5 bases and J by 3 bases, leaving 14 bases between them. Germline V CDR1 and CDR2: DFQATT, SNEGSKA (reference sequence). The CDR3 runs 13 residues. CDR3 residues: CSAYRDRNYEQYF. The CDR3 DNA follows: TGCAGTGCTTACCGGGACCGAAACTACGAGCAGTACTTC.

This clonotype was detected many times. This chain uses TRBV18 with TRBJ2-5; D unresolved. V was clipped by 5 bases and J by 0 bases, with 4 bases between them. The CDR3 is 12 amino acids. CDR1 and CDR2 (germline): KGHSH, LQKENI. CDR3: CASSTNQETQYF. DNA for the CDR3: TGTGCCAGCTCAACCAACCAAGAGACCCAGTACTTC.